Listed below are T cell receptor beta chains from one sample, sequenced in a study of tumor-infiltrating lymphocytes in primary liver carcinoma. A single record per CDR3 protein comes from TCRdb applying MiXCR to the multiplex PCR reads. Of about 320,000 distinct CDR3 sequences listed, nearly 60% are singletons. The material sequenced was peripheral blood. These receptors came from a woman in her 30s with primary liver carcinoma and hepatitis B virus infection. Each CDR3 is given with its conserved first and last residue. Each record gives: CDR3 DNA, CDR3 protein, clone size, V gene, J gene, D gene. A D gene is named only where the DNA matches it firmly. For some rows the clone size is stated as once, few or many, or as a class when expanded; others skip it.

cdr3_nt: TGTGCCAGCAGGAGTATCGACAGGATGTTCTACGAGCAGTACTTC; cdr3_aa: CASRSIDRMFYEQYF; clone_size: NA; v_call: TRBV6-5; j_call: TRBJ2-7; d_call: NA
cdr3_nt: TGTGCCAGTAATACGGGGACATACTCAGATACGCAGTATTTT; cdr3_aa: CASNTGTYSDTQYF; clone_size: once; v_call: TRBV19; j_call: TRBJ2-3; d_call: NA
cdr3_nt: TGTGCCACCGGCTCCCTTGCGGGAGGGGCCAACGTCCTGACTTTC; cdr3_aa: CATGSLAGGANVLTF; clone_size: NA; v_call: TRBV11-2; j_call: TRBJ2-6; d_call: NA
cdr3_nt: TGTGCCAGCAGTTTATACCGTATCCAGCGATCCTTCGGGGTCGGGAGATCCCCTGAAGCTTTCTTT; cdr3_aa: CASSLYRIQRSFGVGRSPEAFF; clone_size: NA; v_call: TRBV28; j_call: TRBJ1-1; d_call: NA
cdr3_nt: TGTGCCAGCAGCCGGGACCAGAACACCGGGGAGCTGTTTTTT; cdr3_aa: CASSRDQNTGELFF; clone_size: few; v_call: TRBV5-4; j_call: TRBJ2-2; d_call: NA
cdr3_nt: TGTGCCAGCAGTTTATCGAAAAGCGGCAATGAGCAGTTCTTC; cdr3_aa: CASSLSKSGNEQFF; clone_size: NA; v_call: TRBV27; j_call: TRBJ2-1; d_call: NA
cdr3_nt: TGTGTCAGCAGCATGTATACTAGCAATAATGAGCAGTTCTTC; cdr3_aa: CVSSMYTSNNEQFF; clone_size: once; v_call: TRBV11-3; j_call: TRBJ2-1; d_call: NA
cdr3_nt: TGTGCCAGCAGGAGAGAGGGGGCCACAGATACGCAGTATTTT; cdr3_aa: CASRREGATDTQYF; clone_size: NA; v_call: TRBV7-9; j_call: TRBJ2-3; d_call: TRBD1
cdr3_nt: TGTGTCAGCAGCTTAGCGTCGGGGGAGGCTTACAATGAGCAGCTCTTC; cdr3_aa: CVSSLASGEAYNEQLF; clone_size: NA; v_call: TRBV11-1; j_call: TRBJ2-1; d_call: NA
cdr3_nt: TGCGCCAGCAGCCAAGAAGCTCCAGGTATCGGCTTATCCTACGAGCAGTACTTC; cdr3_aa: CASSQEAPGIGLSYEQYF; clone_size: NA; v_call: TRBV4-3; j_call: TRBJ2-7; d_call: NA
cdr3_nt: TGTGCCAGCAGCCCCCGGGACTCAAGGGGTATTCAGTACTTC; cdr3_aa: CASSPRDSRGIQYF; clone_size: many; v_call: TRBV6-1; j_call: TRBJ2-4; d_call: NA
cdr3_nt: TGTACCAACAGCAGACGAAGTACTAGCGGGAGCACAGATACGCAGTATTTT; cdr3_aa: CTNSRRSTSGSTDTQYF; clone_size: NA; v_call: TRBV11-2; j_call: TRBJ2-3; d_call: TRBD2
cdr3_nt: TGTGCCAGCAGCTTTAGCGGGAGTATTCATACAGATACACAGTATTTT; cdr3_aa: CASSFSGSIHTDTQYF; clone_size: NA; v_call: TRBV11-2; j_call: TRBJ2-3; d_call: TRBD2
cdr3_nt: TGTGTCAGCAGTGACATGCGGGAGCCAGGGGTGACCCAGTACTTC; cdr3_aa: CVSSDMREPGVTQYF; clone_size: NA; v_call: TRBV6-6; j_call: TRBJ2-5; d_call: NA
cdr3_nt: TGTGCCAGCAGCCAAGGCCTGGTCCGGGGGACTGGAAACACCATATATTTT; cdr3_aa: CASSQGLVRGTGNTIYF; clone_size: NA; v_call: TRBV4-2; j_call: TRBJ1-3; d_call: NA
cdr3_nt: TGTGCCAGCAGTGGTAAGCTCGGAGGGACTGAAGCTTTCTTT; cdr3_aa: CASSGKLGGTEAFF; clone_size: many; v_call: TRBV6-2/TRBV6-3; j_call: TRBJ1-1; d_call: NA
cdr3_nt: TGCAGCGCGCCCTTGGGGGTAGGCACAGATACGCAGTATTTT; cdr3_aa: CSAPLGVGTDTQYF; clone_size: many; v_call: TRBV29-1; j_call: TRBJ2-3; d_call: NA
cdr3_nt: TGCACCAACAGCCACGACAGGGCGGTAACTGAAGCTTTCTTT; cdr3_aa: CTNSHDRAVTEAFF; clone_size: NA; v_call: TRBV4-3; j_call: TRBJ1-1; d_call: TRBD1
cdr3_nt: TGTGCCAGCAGCTTAAACCAATGTAACACTGAAACCTTCTTT; cdr3_aa: CASSLNQCNTETFF; clone_size: NA; v_call: TRBV11-2; j_call: TRBJ1-1; d_call: NA
cdr3_nt: TGTGCCAGCAGTTTGCCTAGCAGGGGCAACATTCAGTACTTC; cdr3_aa: CASSLPSRGNIQYF; clone_size: NA; v_call: TRBV11-3; j_call: TRBJ2-4; d_call: NA
cdr3_nt: TGCGCCAGCGGACATACAGAATTTGGCATTCAGTACTTC; cdr3_aa: CASGHTEFGIQYF; clone_size: few; v_call: TRBV4-3; j_call: TRBJ2-4; d_call: NA
cdr3_nt: TGTGCCAGCAGTCGAGGGGAGAATCAGCCCCAGCATTTT; cdr3_aa: CASSRGENQPQHF; clone_size: NA; v_call: TRBV6-4; j_call: TRBJ1-5; d_call: NA
cdr3_nt: TGTGCCACCAGTGCCGTAGGACAGGGCGCAGATACGCAGTATTTT; cdr3_aa: CATSAVGQGADTQYF; clone_size: NA; v_call: TRBV24-1; j_call: TRBJ2-3; d_call: TRBD1
cdr3_nt: TGTGCCAGCAGTGATACCTCTGGGGCCAACGTCCTGACTTTC; cdr3_aa: CASSDTSGANVLTF; clone_size: many; v_call: TRBV12-3/TRBV12-4; j_call: TRBJ2-6; d_call: NA
cdr3_nt: TGCGCCAGCAGTAAGACACAGGAAACCTATGGCTACACCTTC; cdr3_aa: CASSKTQETYGYTF; clone_size: once; v_call: TRBV5-1; j_call: TRBJ1-2; d_call: NA
cdr3_nt: TGTGCCAGGAGCGGGGACAGGGGGACCGGGGAGCTGTTTTTT; cdr3_aa: CARSGDRGTGELFF; clone_size: NA; v_call: TRBV30; j_call: TRBJ2-2; d_call: TRBD1
cdr3_nt: TGTGCCAGCAGCTTAGTTGGGACAGCCACAGATACGCAGTATTTT; cdr3_aa: CASSLVGTATDTQYF; clone_size: many; v_call: TRBV11-2; j_call: TRBJ2-3; d_call: TRBD1
cdr3_nt: TGTGCCAGCAGCTTAGCGCTGGGGGGGGTATATAGCAATCAGCCCCAGCATTTT; cdr3_aa: CASSLALGGVYSNQPQHF; clone_size: few; v_call: TRBV7-9; j_call: TRBJ1-5; d_call: NA
cdr3_nt: TGTGCCAGCAAGGGAACTAGCGGGAGATTAGATACGCAGTATTTT; cdr3_aa: CASKGTSGRLDTQYF; clone_size: NA; v_call: TRBV4-2; j_call: TRBJ2-3; d_call: TRBD2
cdr3_nt: TGTAGCGTCGCGCCCACTAGCTGTAAAAACAATCAGTACTTC; cdr3_aa: CSVAPTSCKNNQYF; clone_size: NA; v_call: TRBV29-1; j_call: TRBJ2-4; d_call: NA
cdr3_nt: TGTGCCAGCAGCTTACAGGGGCCGGATCAGCCCCAGCATTTT; cdr3_aa: CASSLQGPDQPQHF; clone_size: NA; v_call: TRBV7-9; j_call: TRBJ1-5; d_call: NA
cdr3_nt: TGTGCCAGCTGCCAGTGCAGCACTGAAGCTTTCTTT; cdr3_aa: CASCQCSTEAFF; clone_size: NA; v_call: TRBV11-2; j_call: TRBJ1-1; d_call: NA
cdr3_nt: TGTGCCAGCAGCCAAGAAAGGCCCGAGCAGTTCTTC; cdr3_aa: CASSQERPEQFF; clone_size: NA; v_call: TRBV14; j_call: TRBJ2-1; d_call: NA
cdr3_nt: TGCGCCAGCAGCGCGACGAAACTAGCGGGAGTCCAGGAGACCCAGTACTTC; cdr3_aa: CASSATKLAGVQETQYF; clone_size: NA; v_call: TRBV5-1; j_call: TRBJ2-5; d_call: TRBD2
cdr3_nt: TGCAGCGTTGAGGGCACAGGGAAGAGTGTGGTGGAGTTCTTC; cdr3_aa: CSVEGTGKSVVEFF; clone_size: NA; v_call: TRBV29-1; j_call: TRBJ2-1; d_call: NA
cdr3_nt: TGTGCCAGCAGCTCAGGGAGTTATTCACCCCTCCACTTT; cdr3_aa: CASSSGSYSPLHF; clone_size: few; v_call: TRBV7-8; j_call: TRBJ1-6; d_call: NA
cdr3_nt: TGTGCCAGCAGCTCAGGGACCGGGACTAGCGGGAGATCCTACAATGAGCAGTTCTTC; cdr3_aa: CASSSGTGTSGRSYNEQFF; clone_size: NA; v_call: TRBV7-9; j_call: TRBJ2-1; d_call: TRBD2
cdr3_nt: TGTGTCAGCAGTTTCGGTGCAGGGGGGAACCTTGGCTACACCTTC; cdr3_aa: CVSSFGAGGNLGYTF; clone_size: NA; v_call: TRBV12-3/TRBV12-4; j_call: TRBJ1-2; d_call: TRBD1
cdr3_nt: TGCGCCAGCAGCCGGAACGGACAGATGAACACTGAAGTTTTCTTT; cdr3_aa: CASSRNGQMNTEVFF; clone_size: NA; v_call: TRBV4-1; j_call: TRBJ1-1; d_call: NA
cdr3_nt: TGTGCCAGCAGCCGAATGACAACAACTAATGAAAAACTGTTTTTT; cdr3_aa: CASSRMTTTNEKLFF; clone_size: NA; v_call: TRBV28; j_call: TRBJ1-4; d_call: NA
cdr3_nt: TGTGCCAGCAGCCCCTCGGGACAGGGAGAAAAACTGTTTTTT; cdr3_aa: CASSPSGQGEKLFF; clone_size: NA; v_call: TRBV7-8; j_call: TRBJ1-4; d_call: TRBD1
cdr3_nt: TGTGCCAGCAGTTCAGGACGATCCCCCTCCTACGAGCAGTACTTC; cdr3_aa: CASSSGRSPSYEQYF; clone_size: NA; v_call: TRBV12-3/TRBV12-4; j_call: TRBJ2-7; d_call: NA
cdr3_nt: TGTGCCAGCAGGGGAGCGGGGCAAGATACGCAGTATTTT; cdr3_aa: CASRGAGQDTQYF; clone_size: many; v_call: TRBV12-3/TRBV12-4; j_call: TRBJ2-3; d_call: TRBD2